Reported below is one TCR beta chain. TCRdb independently ran MiXCR on the PCR reads; one entry per CDR3 protein. The sample lists about 21,000 distinct CDR3 sequences, 36% occurring once. This sample was taken from a study of tumor-infiltrating lymphocytes in oesophageal squamous cell carcinoma. The sequence was obtained from a male donor with esophageal squamous cell carcinoma. Sequencing used esophageal tumor tissue.

The CDR3 nucleotides read TGTGCCAGCTCACCACCGACCGCTAGCGGGAGGCCCAATGAGCAGTACTTC. Translated: CASSPPTASGRPNEQYF. This rearrangement joins TRBV18 to TRBJ2-1; 11 positions agree with TRBD2. The J call may be mistaken, given a closer DNA end match to TRBJ2-7. Germline lookup yields CDR1 KGHSH and CDR2 LQKENI. CDR3 length: 17 amino acids.